What follows are 7 T cell receptor beta chains derived from one specimen sequenced in a study of T cells in Graves' hyperthyroidism and ophthalmopathy. TCR beta CDR3 region amplification was performed from RNA transcripts. The study used the HTBI primer set for a first-round RT-PCR of the TCR CDR3. TCRdb reprocessed the multiplex PCR reads with MiXCR, giving one entry per CDR3 protein. The sample yields about 400,000 distinct CDR3 sequences, 11% to 15% seen once. Material: blood. The receptors derive from a man in his forties or fifties with Graves' ophthalmopathy.

The chain couples TRBV20-1 to TRBJ2-1; 13 bases map to TRBD2. This CDR3 contains 20 residues. The germline gives CDR1 DFQATT, CDR2 SNEGSKA (reference sequence). Trimming removed 1 base from V and 5 bases from J; junction bases left unmatched: 17. In DNA, the CDR3 is TGCAGTGCTAGAGCTACCTGCGGACTAGCGGGAGTCCTCCGGAACAATGAGCAGTTCTTC. Its protein is CSARATCGLAGVLRNNEQFF.

This clonotype was recorded at least ten times. This chain uses TRBV20-1 with TRBJ1-6; D gene unclear. Trimming stripped 0 bases from V and 3 bases from J, with 15 bases between. CDR3 size: 17 residues. Germline-derived CDR1 and CDR2 are DFQATT and SNEGSKA (reference sequence). This chain's CDR3 is CSARDQSASLYNSPLHF. CDR3 in DNA: TGCAGTGCTAGAGATCAGAGTGCGAGCCTCTATAATTCACCCCTCCACTTT.

This clonotype has more than one count but fewer than ten. The chain has TRBV4-1 and TRBJ2-7; TRBD2 matches at 12 bases. The V and J ends lost 1 base and 1 base, in that order; junction bases with no gene match: 8. This CDR3 spans 18 amino acids. Germline V gives CDR1 MGHRA, CDR2 YSYEKL. CDR3 residues: CASSQVLAGGQGSYEQYF. The CDR3 region has the DNA TGCGCCAGCAGCCAAGTACTAGCGGGAGGCCAAGGATCCTACGAGCAGTACTTC.

Many counts were recorded for this clonotype. The rearrangement joins TRBV2 to TRBJ2-4; 8 bases are shared with TRBD1. V dropped 5 bases and J dropped 3; count of bases not matched to a gene: 9. The CDR3 extends over 16 amino acids. Germline V gene sequence: CDR1 SNHLY, CDR2 FYNNEI. DNA of the CDR3: TGTGCCAGCAGTCGACCAGACAGGGGCGGCAAAAACATTCAGTACTTC. Its translation: CASSRPDRGGKNIQYF.

The table lists this clonotype with a few counts. V and J are TRBV25-1 and TRBJ2-7, with 12 bases matching TRBD2. CDR3 size: 17 residues. Germline CDR1 is MGHDK and CDR2 is SYGVNS. Trimming cost V 6 bases and J 4 bases; bases outside gene matches: 13. CDR3 loop: CASRGSTTSGSIYEQYF. CDR3 sequence (DNA): TGTGCCAGCAGGGGATCTACGACTAGCGGGAGCATATACGAGCAGTACTTC.

This clonotype was seen only a few times. This sequence joins TRBV5-6 and TRBJ2-2; D remains unclear. The V end lost 4 bases, the J end lost 5 bases, and 15 bases lay between the germline ends. Germline-derived CDR1 and CDR2 are SGHDT and YYEEEE. The CDR3 spans 15 residues. Here the CDR3 DNA reads TGTGCCAGCAGCCCCACTGAGATTCGAACCGGGGAGCTGTTTTTT. This codes for CASSPTEIRTGELFF.

This clonotype has just a few counts. The chain links TRBV19 to TRBJ2-7; D perhaps matches TRBD1 (6 bases). The germline V and J ends were trimmed by 3 bases and 0 bases, with 9 bases remaining between them. Germline V gene lookup returns CDR1 LNHDA and CDR2 SQIVND (reference sequence). The CDR3 is 14 residues long. CDR3 in DNA: TGTGCCAGTAGTATTACAGGGAGCTCCTACGAGCAGTACTTC. Protein: CASSITGSSYEQYF. Using reference TRBV19 and TRBJ2-7 for the parts outside the CDR3, the full variable domain is DGGITQSPKYLFRKEGQNVTLSCEQNLNHDAMYWYRQDPGQGLRLIYYSQIVNDFQKGDIAEGYSVSREKKESFPLTVTSAQKNPTAFYLCASSITGSSYEQYFGPGTRLTVT.